This TCR beta chain was captured in a study of early T cells in non-severe SARS-CoV-2 infection. This clonotype turned up a few times. TCRdb independently ran MiXCR on the 5' RACE reads; one entry per CDR3 protein. The sample carries 20,000 to 25,000 distinct CDR3 sequences, around 5.2% recorded once. Germline CDR1 reads SGHTA; CDR2 reads FQGTGA. V was shortened by 4 bases and J by 8 bases, with 12 bases between the two germline ends. This CDR3 is 13 amino acids long. The J gene is TRBJ2-1, the V gene TRBV7-3, with D uncertain. Sequenced sample: whole blood. This TCR was recovered from an adult who was a healthcare worker with PCR-confirmed SARS-CoV-2 infection or an uninfected control (not recorded which). CDR3 sequence reads: CASSSRAVDEQFF. As DNA, the CDR3 is TGTGCCAGCAGCTCCCGCGCAGTGGATGAGCAGTTCTTC.